This TCR beta chain derives from a study of T cells in Graves' hyperthyroidism and ophthalmopathy. This clonotype was counted many times. Amplification targeted TCR beta CDR3 regions from RNA transcripts. The HTBI set primed first-round TCR CDR3 RT-PCR. TCRdb re-analysed the multiplex PCR reads in MiXCR, keeping a single row per CDR3 protein. The sample holds around 600,000 distinct CDR3 sequences, 15% to 20% seen once. Sequencing input: blood. The source of this sequence is a middle-aged woman with Graves' ophthalmopathy.

CDR3 amino acids: CASSDYGTEVTDTQYF. The CDR3 coding sequence is TGTGCCAGCAGTGACTACGGGACAGAAGTCACAGATACGCAGTATTTT. This rearrangement joins TRBV6-4 to TRBJ2-3, with 7 bases that match TRBD1. With 1 base clipped from V and 2 bases from J, the junction kept 6 bases outside the gene matches. Germline CDR1 is MRHNA and CDR2 is SNTAGT. This CDR3 is 16 amino acids long.